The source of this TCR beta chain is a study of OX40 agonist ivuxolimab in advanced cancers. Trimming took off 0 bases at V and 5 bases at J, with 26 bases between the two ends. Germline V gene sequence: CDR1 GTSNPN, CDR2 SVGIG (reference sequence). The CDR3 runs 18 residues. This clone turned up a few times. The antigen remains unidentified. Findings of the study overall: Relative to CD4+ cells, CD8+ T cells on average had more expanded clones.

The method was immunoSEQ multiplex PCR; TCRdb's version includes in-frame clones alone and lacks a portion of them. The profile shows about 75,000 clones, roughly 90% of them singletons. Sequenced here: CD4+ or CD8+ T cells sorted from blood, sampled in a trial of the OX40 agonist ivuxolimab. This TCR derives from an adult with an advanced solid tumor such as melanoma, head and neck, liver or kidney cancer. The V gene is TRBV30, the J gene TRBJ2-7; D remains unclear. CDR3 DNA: TGTGCCTGGAGTGTAGACCTCGCGCTCACTAACAAAGGTCACGAGCAGTACTTC. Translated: CAWSVDLALTNKGHEQYF.